A selection of T cell receptor beta chains follows, all from one sample in a study of T cell repertoires in cytomegalovirus infection. TCRdb independently ran MiXCR on the reads; one entry per CDR3 protein. The repertoire has approximately 30,000 distinct CDR3 sequences, about a fifth of them found once; the top ten carry roughly 80%. These receptors lack a known antigen. Sequenced here: CD8+ T cells from cultured PBMCs, sampled from culture after CMV antigen stimulation. The receptors stem from a human donor in good health (CMV status not recorded). Some clones in this sample may be carry-over from other donors' samples. Both conserved end residues are part of each CDR3. D genes are given only for firm matches. Size is stated for part of the rows, as once, few or many counts, or as a class when the clone is expanded.

J gene: TRBJ2-4; D gene: TRBD2; clone size: -; V gene: TRBV28; CDR3 length: 17; CDR3 protein: CASSLKFEAGGPGIQYF; CDR3 DNA: TGTGCCAGCAGTTTAAAGTTTGAAGCGGGGGGACCGGGCATTCAGTACTTC
J gene: TRBJ2-1; D gene: -; clone size: once; V gene: TRBV7-9; CDR3 length: 12; CDR3 protein: CASSSQERAGFF; CDR3 DNA: TGTGCCAGCAGCTCCCAGGAGAGGGCTGGGTTCTTC
J gene: TRBJ2-1; D gene: -; clone size: -; V gene: TRBV19; CDR3 length: 17; CDR3 protein: CASSSLSSGTALYEQFF; CDR3 DNA: TGTGCCAGTAGTAGCTTATCCTCCGGGACCGCACTCTATGAGCAGTTCTTC
J gene: TRBJ2-7; D gene: TRBD2; clone size: -; V gene: TRBV9; CDR3 length: 15; CDR3 protein: CASSTSRGGSYEQYF; CDR3 DNA: TGTGCCAGCTCAACTTCGCGCGGGGGGAGCTACGAGCAGTACTTC
J gene: TRBJ2-1; D gene: -; clone size: -; V gene: TRBV3-1; CDR3 length: 13; CDR3 protein: CASSQDLRNEQFF; CDR3 DNA: TGTGCCAGCAGCCAAGATCTGAGGAATGAGCAGTTCTTC
J gene: TRBJ2-1; D gene: TRBD2; clone size: many; V gene: TRBV4-1; CDR3 length: 16; CDR3 protein: CASSQDRGGAWNEQFF; CDR3 DNA: TGCGCCAGCAGCCAAGATCGGGGGGGGGCTTGGAATGAGCAGTTCTTC
J gene: TRBJ1-2; D gene: TRBD1; clone size: -; V gene: TRBV6-6; CDR3 length: 15; CDR3 protein: CASSRGQGANYGYTF; CDR3 DNA: TGTGCCAGCAGCCGCGGACAGGGGGCTAACTATGGCTACACCTTC
J gene: TRBJ1-1; D gene: TRBD1; clone size: -; V gene: TRBV7-2; CDR3 length: 12; CDR3 protein: CASSHRGPEAFF; CDR3 DNA: TGTGCCAGCAGCCACAGGGGCCCTGAAGCTTTCTTT
J gene: TRBJ2-7; D gene: -; clone size: many; V gene: TRBV7-8; CDR3 length: 17; CDR3 protein: CASSPAGLGLRSYEQYF; CDR3 DNA: TGTGCCAGCAGCCCCGCCGGTTTGGGCCTTCGATCCTACGAGCAGTACTTC
J gene: TRBJ2-3; D gene: TRBD2; clone size: -; V gene: TRBV4-1; CDR3 length: 15; CDR3 protein: CASSASGRAGDTQYF; CDR3 DNA: TGCGCCAGCAGCGCTAGCGGGAGGGCCGGAGATACGCAGTATTTT
J gene: TRBJ1-1; D gene: TRBD1; clone size: few; V gene: TRBV10-3; CDR3 length: 15; CDR3 protein: CAISESTGKNTEAFF; CDR3 DNA: TGTGCCATCAGTGAGTCGACAGGGAAGAACACTGAAGCTTTCTTT
J gene: TRBJ2-2; D gene: -; clone size: few; V gene: TRBV7-9; CDR3 length: 14; CDR3 protein: CASSLEVVAGELFF; CDR3 DNA: TGTGCCAGCAGCTTAGAAGTCGTCGCCGGGGAGCTGTTTTTT
J gene: TRBJ2-7; D gene: TRBD2; clone size: -; V gene: TRBV9; CDR3 length: 14; CDR3 protein: CASSSGSGSYEQYF; CDR3 DNA: TGTGCCAGTAGTAGCGGGTCAGGCTCCTACGAGCAGTACTTC
J gene: TRBJ2-7; D gene: -; clone size: few; V gene: TRBV28; CDR3 length: 16; CDR3 protein: CASSPRRGATRGEQYF; CDR3 DNA: TGTGCCAGCAGCCCTAGGCGCGGGGCTACCAGGGGCGAGCAGTACTTC
J gene: TRBJ2-7; D gene: -; clone size: few; V gene: TRBV29-1; CDR3 length: 11; CDR3 protein: CSVENHYEQYF; CDR3 DNA: TGCAGCGTTGAAAATCACTACGAGCAGTACTTC
J gene: TRBJ1-1; D gene: -; clone size: many; V gene: TRBV7-2; CDR3 length: 14; CDR3 protein: CASSTQGFNTEAFF; CDR3 DNA: TGTGCCAGCAGCACTCAGGGTTTCAACACTGAAGCTTTCTTT
J gene: TRBJ2-1; D gene: -; clone size: many; V gene: TRBV3-1; CDR3 length: 15; CDR3 protein: CASSQGKWGVNEQFF; CDR3 DNA: TGTGCCAGCAGCCAAGGGAAGTGGGGGGTCAATGAGCAGTTCTTC
J gene: TRBJ1-3; D gene: -; clone size: few; V gene: TRBV7-6; CDR3 length: 15; CDR3 protein: CASSVTANSGNTIYF; CDR3 DNA: TGTGCCAGCAGCGTCACGGCCAACTCTGGAAACACCATATATTTT
J gene: TRBJ1-3; D gene: TRBD1; clone size: -; V gene: TRBV7-2; CDR3 length: 14; CDR3 protein: CASSMTGGGNTIYF; CDR3 DNA: TGTGCCAGCAGCATGACAGGGGGTGGAAACACCATATATTTT
J gene: TRBJ1-2; D gene: TRBD1; clone size: few; V gene: TRBV7-2; CDR3 length: 15; CDR3 protein: CASSLLTGEDYGYTF; CDR3 DNA: TGTGCCAGCAGCTTACTTACAGGGGAAGACTATGGCTACACCTTC
J gene: TRBJ1-1; D gene: -; clone size: few; V gene: TRBV27; CDR3 length: 14; CDR3 protein: CASSFLGGASRAFF; CDR3 DNA: TGTGCCAGCAGTTTCCTGGGGGGGGCTTCGCGGGCTTTCTTT
J gene: TRBJ1-6; D gene: -; clone size: -; V gene: TRBV2; CDR3 length: 14; CDR3 protein: CASSDLGSVSPLHF; CDR3 DNA: TGTGCCAGCAGTGATTTGGGGAGTGTTTCACCCCTCCACTTT
J gene: TRBJ2-7; D gene: TRBD1; clone size: -; V gene: TRBV6-2/TRBV6-3; CDR3 length: 14; CDR3 protein: CASNGQAWTYEQYF; CDR3 DNA: TGTGCCAGCAACGGACAGGCCTGGACCTACGAGCAGTACTTC
J gene: TRBJ2-1; D gene: TRBD2; clone size: few; V gene: TRBV7-9; CDR3 length: 16; CDR3 protein: CASSLGTSGRDNEQFF; CDR3 DNA: TGTGCCAGCAGCTTAGGGACTAGCGGGAGGGATAATGAGCAGTTCTTC
J gene: TRBJ2-1; D gene: -; clone size: -; V gene: TRBV10-3; CDR3 length: 12; CDR3 protein: CAISESLGEQFF; CDR3 DNA: TGTGCCATCAGTGAGTCCTTGGGTGAGCAGTTCTTC
J gene: TRBJ2-5; D gene: -; clone size: -; V gene: TRBV29-1; CDR3 length: 10; CDR3 protein: CSVAGKTQYF; CDR3 DNA: TGCAGCGTTGCAGGGAAGACCCAGTACTTC
J gene: TRBJ2-1; D gene: TRBD2; clone size: few; V gene: TRBV7-9; CDR3 length: 18; CDR3 protein: CASSDLGTSGRAINEQFF; CDR3 DNA: TGTGCCAGCAGCGATCTCGGGACTAGCGGGAGGGCCATCAATGAGCAGTTCTTC
J gene: TRBJ2-7; D gene: TRBD2; clone size: -; V gene: TRBV7-3; CDR3 length: 14; CDR3 protein: CASSLTSGRGEQYF; CDR3 DNA: TGTGCCAGCAGCTTGACTAGCGGGAGAGGCGAGCAGTACTTC
J gene: TRBJ2-1; D gene: -; clone size: -; V gene: TRBV6-2/TRBV6-3; CDR3 length: 17; CDR3 protein: CASSSGLPGLPGDEQFF; CDR3 DNA: TGTGCCAGCAGCTCGGGACTGCCGGGACTCCCCGGCGATGAGCAGTTCTTC
J gene: TRBJ1-1; D gene: TRBD1; clone size: -; V gene: TRBV12-3/TRBV12-4; CDR3 length: 14; CDR3 protein: CASSLNRGNTEAFF; CDR3 DNA: TGTGCCAGCAGTCTCAACAGGGGGAACACTGAAGCTTTCTTT
J gene: TRBJ2-1; D gene: TRBD2; clone size: few; V gene: TRBV28; CDR3 length: 16; CDR3 protein: CASSSPMAGVMDEQFF; CDR3 DNA: TGTGCCAGCAGTTCTCCTATGGCGGGAGTGATGGATGAGCAGTTCTTC
J gene: TRBJ2-7; D gene: -; clone size: -; V gene: TRBV11-2; CDR3 length: 13; CDR3 protein: CASGIWETYEQYF; CDR3 DNA: TGTGCCAGCGGCATTTGGGAGACCTACGAGCAGTACTTC
J gene: TRBJ1-1; D gene: -; clone size: few; V gene: TRBV4-1; CDR3 length: 16; CDR3 protein: CASSQFIGGPNTEAFF; CDR3 DNA: TGCGCCAGCAGCCAATTCATCGGGGGCCCGAACACTGAAGCTTTCTTT
J gene: TRBJ2-5; D gene: -; clone size: -; V gene: TRBV7-9; CDR3 length: 14; CDR3 protein: CASSLSGLQETQYF; CDR3 DNA: TGTGCCAGCAGCTTAAGCGGGCTCCAAGAGACCCAGTACTTC
J gene: TRBJ2-1; D gene: TRBD2; clone size: few; V gene: TRBV7-9; CDR3 length: 14; CDR3 protein: CASSLRREQDEQFF; CDR3 DNA: TGTGCCAGCAGCTTAAGGCGGGAGCAAGATGAGCAGTTCTTC
J gene: TRBJ2-1; D gene: -; clone size: -; V gene: TRBV14; CDR3 length: 15; CDR3 protein: CASSQVRVYYNEQFF; CDR3 DNA: TGTGCCAGCAGCCAAGTCAGGGTGTACTACAATGAGCAGTTCTTC
J gene: TRBJ1-2; D gene: TRBD1; clone size: once; V gene: TRBV4-3; CDR3 length: 15; CDR3 protein: CASRPQGAANYGYTF; CDR3 DNA: TGCGCCAGCCGCCCCCAGGGGGCAGCTAACTATGGCTACACCTTC
J gene: TRBJ1-1; D gene: -; clone size: -; V gene: TRBV7-2; CDR3 length: 15; CDR3 protein: CASSLSGGPLTEAFF; CDR3 DNA: TGTGCCAGCAGCCTCAGCGGGGGACCCCTAACGGAAGCTTTCTTT
J gene: TRBJ1-2; D gene: TRBD1; clone size: -; V gene: TRBV11-1; CDR3 length: 16; CDR3 protein: CASSLGLTSNRGGYTF; CDR3 DNA: TGTGCCAGCAGCCTCGGCCTAACCAGCAACAGGGGTGGCTACACCTTC
J gene: TRBJ2-5; D gene: -; clone size: -; V gene: TRBV7-6; CDR3 length: 14; CDR3 protein: CASSSLETSETQYF; CDR3 DNA: TGTGCCAGCAGCTCCCTGGAGACATCGGAGACCCAGTACTTC
J gene: TRBJ1-5; D gene: -; clone size: many; V gene: TRBV12-3/TRBV12-4; CDR3 length: 13; CDR3 protein: CASSLGGGQPQHF; CDR3 DNA: TGTGCCAGCAGTTTAGGGGGGGGTCAGCCCCAGCATTTT
J gene: TRBJ1-2; D gene: -; clone size: -; V gene: TRBV7-9; CDR3 length: 13; CDR3 protein: CASSSRGGPGYTF; CDR3 DNA: TGTGCCAGCAGCTCGAGGGGGGGTCCCGGCTACACCTTC
J gene: TRBJ1-1; D gene: -; clone size: few; V gene: TRBV11-2; CDR3 length: 15; CDR3 protein: CASSISPGTYTEAFF; CDR3 DNA: TGTGCCAGCAGCATTTCTCCCGGGACTTACACTGAAGCTTTCTTT
J gene: TRBJ2-1; D gene: -; clone size: -; V gene: TRBV6-5; CDR3 length: 11; CDR3 protein: CASALGGESFF; CDR3 DNA: TGTGCCAGCGCTCTTGGGGGCGAGTCGTTCTTC
J gene: TRBJ1-2; D gene: TRBD1; clone size: -; V gene: TRBV2; CDR3 length: 18; CDR3 protein: CASIRPGQGERSNYGYTF; CDR3 DNA: TGTGCCAGCATCCGACCCGGACAGGGGGAACGAAGTAACTATGGCTACACCTTC
J gene: TRBJ1-1; D gene: TRBD1; clone size: -; V gene: TRBV5-4; CDR3 length: 16; CDR3 protein: CASSSAGTGLNTEAFF; CDR3 DNA: TGTGCCAGCAGCTCGGCCGGGACAGGGCTGAACACTGAAGCTTTCTTT
J gene: TRBJ2-5; D gene: -; clone size: many; V gene: TRBV7-2; CDR3 length: 14; CDR3 protein: CASSLLASRETQYF; CDR3 DNA: TGTGCCAGCAGCTTGTTAGCTAGTAGGGAGACCCAGTACTTC
J gene: TRBJ2-3; D gene: -; clone size: many; V gene: TRBV7-8; CDR3 length: 13; CDR3 protein: CASSFLRGDTQYF; CDR3 DNA: TGTGCCAGCAGCTTTCTACGGGGAGATACGCAGTATTTT
J gene: TRBJ1-1; D gene: TRBD1; clone size: -; V gene: TRBV4-1; CDR3 length: 14; CDR3 protein: CASSHPGGGTEAFF; CDR3 DNA: TGCGCCAGCAGCCACCCAGGGGGCGGCACTGAAGCTTTCTTT
J gene: TRBJ1-5; D gene: -; clone size: few; V gene: TRBV2; CDR3 length: 16; CDR3 protein: CASSGTGGRSNQPQHF; CDR3 DNA: TGTGCCAGCTCCGGCACAGGAGGGCGATCAAATCAGCCCCAGCATTTT
J gene: TRBJ2-2; D gene: -; clone size: few; V gene: TRBV27; CDR3 length: 14; CDR3 protein: CASSPGTNTGELFF; CDR3 DNA: TGTGCCAGCAGTCCGGGCACAAACACCGGGGAGCTGTTTTTT
J gene: TRBJ1-4; D gene: -; clone size: -; V gene: TRBV7-9; CDR3 length: 15; CDR3 protein: CASSSNRITNEKLFF; CDR3 DNA: TGTGCCAGCAGCTCCAACAGAATTACTAATGAAAAACTGTTTTTT
J gene: TRBJ2-7; D gene: TRBD1; clone size: -; V gene: TRBV11-2; CDR3 length: 18; CDR3 protein: CASSLLPVGTGASYEQYF; CDR3 DNA: TGTGCCAGCAGCTTATTACCTGTCGGGACAGGGGCTTCCTACGAGCAGTACTTC